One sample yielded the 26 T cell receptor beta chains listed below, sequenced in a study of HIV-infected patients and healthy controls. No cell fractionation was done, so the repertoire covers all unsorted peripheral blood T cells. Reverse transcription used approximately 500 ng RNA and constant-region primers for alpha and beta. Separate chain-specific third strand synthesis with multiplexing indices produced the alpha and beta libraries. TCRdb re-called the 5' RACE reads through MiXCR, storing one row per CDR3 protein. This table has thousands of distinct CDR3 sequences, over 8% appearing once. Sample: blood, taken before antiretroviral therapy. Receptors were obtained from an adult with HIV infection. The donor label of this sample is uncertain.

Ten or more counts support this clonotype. This chain's CDR3 is CSARVLGNQPQHF. CDR3 DNA: TGCAGTGCTAGGGTATTGGGTAATCAGCCCCAGCATTTT. The rearrangement uses TRBV20-1 and TRBJ1-5; the D is unclear. The CDR3 consists of 13 residues. CDR1 is DFQATT, CDR2 SNEGSKA, per germline (reference sequence). Trimming removed 3 bases at V and 4 bases at J, with 10 bases between.

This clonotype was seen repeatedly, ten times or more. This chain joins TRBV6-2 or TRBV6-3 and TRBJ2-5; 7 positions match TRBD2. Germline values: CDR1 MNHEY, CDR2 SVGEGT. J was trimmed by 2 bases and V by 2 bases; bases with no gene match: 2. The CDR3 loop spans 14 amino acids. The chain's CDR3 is CASSYGGEQETQYF. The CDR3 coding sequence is TGTGCCAGCAGTTACGGGGGGGAACAAGAGACCCAGTACTTC.

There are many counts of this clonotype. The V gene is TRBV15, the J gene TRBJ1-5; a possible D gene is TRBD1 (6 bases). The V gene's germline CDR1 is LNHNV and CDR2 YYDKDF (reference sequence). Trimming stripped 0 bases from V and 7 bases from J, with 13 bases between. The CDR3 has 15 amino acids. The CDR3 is CATSRDLGGLQPQHF. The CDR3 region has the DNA TGTGCCACCAGCAGAGATTTAGGGGGGCTCCAGCCCCAGCATTTT.

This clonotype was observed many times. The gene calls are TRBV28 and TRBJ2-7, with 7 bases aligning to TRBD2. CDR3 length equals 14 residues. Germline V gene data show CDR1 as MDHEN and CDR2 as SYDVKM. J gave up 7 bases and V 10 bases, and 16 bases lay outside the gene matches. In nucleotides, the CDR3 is TGTGCCACCTTACTAGCGTCTCAGACGGGGGAGCAGTACTTC. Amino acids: CATLLASQTGEQYF.

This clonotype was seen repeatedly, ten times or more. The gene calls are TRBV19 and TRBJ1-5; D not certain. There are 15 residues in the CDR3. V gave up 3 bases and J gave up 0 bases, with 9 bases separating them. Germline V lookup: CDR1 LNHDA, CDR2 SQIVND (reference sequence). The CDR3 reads CASSIEGYSNQPQHF. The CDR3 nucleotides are TGTGCCAGTAGTATCGAAGGGTATAGCAATCAGCCCCAGCATTTT.

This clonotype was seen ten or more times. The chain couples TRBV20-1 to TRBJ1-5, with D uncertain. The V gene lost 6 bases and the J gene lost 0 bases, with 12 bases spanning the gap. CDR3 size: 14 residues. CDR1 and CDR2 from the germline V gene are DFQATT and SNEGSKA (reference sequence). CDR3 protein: CSAGGIDSNQPQHF. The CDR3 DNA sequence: TGCAGTGCAGGCGGGATCGATAGCAATCAGCCCCAGCATTTT.

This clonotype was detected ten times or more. CDR3 amino acids: CASSLESGDGTDTQYF. The CDR3 coding sequence is TGCGCCAGCAGCTTGGAGTCCGGGGATGGCACAGATACGCAGTATTTT. V usage is TRBV5-1 and J usage is TRBJ2-3; weak D call: TRBD2 (5 bases). V was pared by 0 bases and J by 1 base, with 12 bases between. CDR1 is SGHRS and CDR2 is YFSETQ in the germline V gene. This CDR3 has 16 amino acids.

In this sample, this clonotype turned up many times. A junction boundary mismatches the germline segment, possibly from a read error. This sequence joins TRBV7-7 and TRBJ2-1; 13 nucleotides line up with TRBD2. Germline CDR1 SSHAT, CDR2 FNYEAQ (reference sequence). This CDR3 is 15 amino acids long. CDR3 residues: CASSRGLAGVNEQFF. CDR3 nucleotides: TGTGCTAGCAGCCGAGGACTAGCGGGAGTAAATGAGCAGTTCTTC.

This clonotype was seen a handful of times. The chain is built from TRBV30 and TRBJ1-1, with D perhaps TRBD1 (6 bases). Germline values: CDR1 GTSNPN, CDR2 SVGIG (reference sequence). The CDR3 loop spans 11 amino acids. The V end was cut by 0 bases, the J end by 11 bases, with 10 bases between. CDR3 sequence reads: CAWSVKRGAFF. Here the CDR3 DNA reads TGTGCCTGGAGTGTAAAAAGGGGGGCTTTCTTT.

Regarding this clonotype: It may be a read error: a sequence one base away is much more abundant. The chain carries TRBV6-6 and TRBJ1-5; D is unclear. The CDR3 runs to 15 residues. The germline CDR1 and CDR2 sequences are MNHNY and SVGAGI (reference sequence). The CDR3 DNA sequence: TGTGCCAGCAGTTACCCGACGGGCAACAATAAGCCCCAGCATTTT. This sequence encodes CASSYPTGNNKPQHF.

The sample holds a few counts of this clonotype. The CDR3 sequence is CASSLAHSGTDTQYF. CDR3 nucleotide sequence: TGTGCCAGCAGCTTAGCGCACAGTGGCACAGATACGCAGTATTTT. This chain connects TRBV7-9 to TRBJ2-3, with D uncertain. Between the trimmed V and J ends, which lost 0 bases and 1 base, there was a span of 8 bases. The CDR3 is made up of 15 amino acids. Germline V gives CDR1 SEHNR, CDR2 FQNEAQ (reference sequence).

The CDR3 coding sequence is TGCAGTGCTAGAGATTTCAGTGACAGGTACAGGGAAATAAGCAATCAGCCCCAGCATTTT. Its protein is CSARDFSDRYREISNQPQHF. The rearrangement joins TRBV20-1 to TRBJ1-5; TRBD1 is a possible D gene (6 bases). The germline V and J ends were trimmed by 0 bases and 1 base, with 25 bases remaining between them. The CDR3 covers 20 residues. Germline V CDR1 and CDR2: DFQATT, SNEGSKA (reference sequence).

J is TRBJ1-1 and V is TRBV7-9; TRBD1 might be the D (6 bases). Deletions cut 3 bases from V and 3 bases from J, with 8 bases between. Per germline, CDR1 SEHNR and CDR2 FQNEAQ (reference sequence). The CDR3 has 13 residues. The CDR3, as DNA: TGTGCCAGCAGCTTTTACAGGGACACTGAAGCTTTCTTT. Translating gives CASSFYRDTEAFF.

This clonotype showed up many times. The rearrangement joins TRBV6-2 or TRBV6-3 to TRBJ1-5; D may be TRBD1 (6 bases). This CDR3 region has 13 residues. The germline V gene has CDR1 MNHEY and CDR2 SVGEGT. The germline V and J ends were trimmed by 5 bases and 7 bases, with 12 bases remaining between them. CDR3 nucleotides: TGTGCCAGCAGTGCTACAGGGATCCAGCCCCAGCATTTT. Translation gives CASSATGIQPQHF.

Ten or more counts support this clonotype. The CDR3 here is CSVVEGAGEQYF. The CDR3 nucleotides are TGCAGCGTCGTCGAAGGGGCCGGCGAGCAGTACTTC. This chain connects TRBV29-1 to TRBJ2-7; weak D call: TRBD1 (5 bases). The CDR3 totals 12 residues. Germline CDR1 is SQVTM and CDR2 is ANQGSEA. The V end lost 6 bases, the J end lost 6 bases, and 15 bases lay between the germline ends.

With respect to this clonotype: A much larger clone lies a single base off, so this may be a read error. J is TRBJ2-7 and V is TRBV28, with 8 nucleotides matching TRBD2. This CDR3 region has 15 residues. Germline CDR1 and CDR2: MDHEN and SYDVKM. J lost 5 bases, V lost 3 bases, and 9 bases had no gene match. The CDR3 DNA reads TGTGCCAGCAGTTTGGGGCCTAGCGGGCCCGACGAGCAGTACTTC. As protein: CASSLGPSGPDEQYF.

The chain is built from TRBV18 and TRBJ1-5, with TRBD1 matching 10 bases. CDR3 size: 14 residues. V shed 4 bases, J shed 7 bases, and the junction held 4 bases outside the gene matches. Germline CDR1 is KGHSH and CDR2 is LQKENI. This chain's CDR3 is CASSLDRGPQPQHF. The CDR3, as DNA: TGTGCCAGCTCACTCGACAGGGGGCCACAGCCCCAGCATTTT.

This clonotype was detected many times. CDR3 DNA: TGCGCCAGCAGCCAATTGACGGGAGCGGATGAGCAGTTCTTC. Amino acids: CASSQLTGADEQFF. V is TRBV4-1 and J is TRBJ2-1, with D perhaps TRBD2 (6 bases). This CDR3 has 14 residues. CDR1 and CDR2 (germline): MGHRA, YSYEKL. V dropped 2 bases and J dropped 8 bases, with 13 bases sitting between them.

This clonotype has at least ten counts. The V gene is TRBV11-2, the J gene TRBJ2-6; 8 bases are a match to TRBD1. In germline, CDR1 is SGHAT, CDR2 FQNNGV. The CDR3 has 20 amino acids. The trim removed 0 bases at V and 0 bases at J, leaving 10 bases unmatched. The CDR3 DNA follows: TGTGCCAGCAGCTTAGAGTCCCCCCCAGGGGGCTACTCTGGGGCCAACGTCCTGACTTTC. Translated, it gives CASSLESPPGGYSGANVLTF.

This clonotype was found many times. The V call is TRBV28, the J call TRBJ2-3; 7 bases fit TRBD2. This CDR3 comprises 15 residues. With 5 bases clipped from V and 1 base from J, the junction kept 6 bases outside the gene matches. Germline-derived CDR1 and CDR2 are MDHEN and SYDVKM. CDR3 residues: CASSERDSGTDTQYF. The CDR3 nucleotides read TGTGCCAGCAGTGAGCGGGATAGTGGCACAGATACGCAGTATTTT.

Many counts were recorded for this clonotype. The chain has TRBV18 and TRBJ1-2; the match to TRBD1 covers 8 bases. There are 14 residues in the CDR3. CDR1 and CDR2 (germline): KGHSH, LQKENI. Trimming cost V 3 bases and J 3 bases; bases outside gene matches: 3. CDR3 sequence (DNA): TGTGCCAGCTCACCGGGACAGGTGGACTATGGCTACACCTTC. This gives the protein CASSPGQVDYGYTF.

CDR3 nucleotides: TGCGCCAGCAGCCAAGATCTTCGCGGGAGGGCGGGGAATGAGCAGTTCTTC. Amino acids: CASSQDLRGRAGNEQFF. The V gene is TRBV4-1, the J gene TRBJ2-1; 9 nucleotides match TRBD2. V lost 0 bases, J lost 7 bases, and 10 bases stayed unmatched. CDR1 is MGHRA, CDR2 YSYEKL, per germline. This CDR3 has 17 residues.

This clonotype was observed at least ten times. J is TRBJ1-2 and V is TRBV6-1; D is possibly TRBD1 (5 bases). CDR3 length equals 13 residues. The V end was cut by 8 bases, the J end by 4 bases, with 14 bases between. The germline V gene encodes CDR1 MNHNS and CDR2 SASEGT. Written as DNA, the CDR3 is TGTGCCAGCGGAATGGGACGGAGCTATGGCTACACCTTC. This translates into CASGMGRSYGYTF.

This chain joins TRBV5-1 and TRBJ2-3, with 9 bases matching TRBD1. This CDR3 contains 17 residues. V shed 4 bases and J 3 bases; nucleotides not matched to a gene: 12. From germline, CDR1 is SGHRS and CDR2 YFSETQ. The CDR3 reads CASSVRPTGQGTDTQYF. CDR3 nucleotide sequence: TGCGCCAGCAGCGTCCGCCCCACAGGACAGGGGACAGATACGCAGTATTTT.

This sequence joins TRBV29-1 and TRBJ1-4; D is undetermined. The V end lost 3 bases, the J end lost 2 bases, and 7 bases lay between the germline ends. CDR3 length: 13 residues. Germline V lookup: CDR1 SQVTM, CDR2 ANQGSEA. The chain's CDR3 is CSVDDGTNEKLFF. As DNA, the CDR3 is TGCAGCGTTGATGACGGGACTAATGAAAAACTGTTTTTT.

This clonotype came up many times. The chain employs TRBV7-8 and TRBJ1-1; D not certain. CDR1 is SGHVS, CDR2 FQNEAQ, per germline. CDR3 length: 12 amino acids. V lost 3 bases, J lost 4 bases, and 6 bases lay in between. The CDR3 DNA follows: TGTGCCAGCAGCTTTTATCCCACTGAAGCTTTCTTT. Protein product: CASSFYPTEAFF.